A single sample is the source of the 30 T cell receptor beta chains below, sequenced in a study of tumor and adjacent non-tumor tissue in lung cancer. RNA was extracted from bulk tissue without any cell sorting. TCRbeta libraries were built with three rounds of nested PCR, modified from ARM-PCR. TCRdb independently ran MiXCR on the multiplex PCR reads; one entry per CDR3 protein. Altogether 85,000 to 100,000 distinct CDR3 sequences are present, about 67% being singletons, with the ten largest covering around 20%. The sequenced material came from lung tumor tissue. Every receptor here comes from a man in his sixties with non-small cell lung cancer.

This clonotype is categorized as medium-sized. The J gene is TRBJ2-4, the V gene TRBV5-6, with TRBD1 matching 7 bases. This CDR3 is built from 14 residues. V was pared by 4 bases and J by 0 bases, with 1 base of the junction left unmatched. Germline V CDR1 and CDR2: SGHDT, YYEEEE. The CDR3 coding sequence is TGTGCCAGCAGCGGGGACAGAGCCAAAAACATTCAGTACTTC. Its protein is CASSGDRAKNIQYF.

Comments on this clonotype: The DNA is left out, because the CDR3 cannot be placed on it with certainty; the CDR3 is given as TCRdb lists it. This chain joins TRBV11-1 and TRBJ2-3; the table's TRBD2 call for D was not verified on the DNA. The CDR3 spans 14 amino acids, including both terminal residues. Germline loops: CDR1 SGHAT, CDR2 FQDESV (reference sequence). CDR3 loop: CASSWASGTDTRYF.

Concerning this clonotype: Sequence at one end of the junction differs from germline and may be a read error. The chain carries TRBV11-2 and TRBJ2-6; possibly TRBD1 for D (5 bases). CDR3 size: 16 residues. CDR1 is SGHAT, CDR2 FQNNGV, per germline. The CDR3 loop reads CASSFFGHSGTNVLTF. The DNA for the CDR3 is TGTGCCAGCAGCTTTTTTGGACACTCTGGGACCAACGTCCTGACTTTC.

This clonotype was recorded once. The V and J genes are TRBV5-1 and TRBJ2-5; D is possibly TRBD2 (6 bases). The CDR3 runs 15 residues. V was clipped by 2 bases and J by 5 bases, with 16 bases between them. The germline gives CDR1 SGHRS, CDR2 YFSETQ. For the CDR3, the DNA is TGCGCCAGCAGCTTAGGAGGGGCGAGCTGTGAGACCCAGTACTTC. Its translation: CASSLGGASCETQYF.

Note on this clonotype: The junction differs from germline at one of its ends, possibly a read error. The chain recombines TRBV29-1 with TRBJ1-5; D gene uncertain. The CDR3 covers 12 residues. Per germline, CDR1 SQVTM and CDR2 ANQGSEA. CDR3 protein: CSSSPCNQPQRF. CDR3 DNA: TGCAGCTCATCACCCTGTAATCAGCCCCAGCGTTTT.

The chain uses TRBV12-3 or TRBV12-4 and TRBJ2-2, with a weak D call TRBD2 (7 bases). The CDR3 covers 14 residues. Trimming shortened V by 6 bases and J by 4 bases, and 12 bases separated the two germline ends. Here the CDR3 reads CASRRGASTGELFF. The CDR3 DNA reads TGTGCCAGCAGACGGGGGGCGAGCACCGGGGAGCTGTTTTTT.

The chain joins TRBV10-1 to TRBJ2-2; no clear D. Between the trimmed V and J ends, which lost 2 bases and 8 bases, there was a span of 18 bases. Germline V gene lookup returns CDR1 WNHNN and CDR2 SYGVQD (reference sequence). The CDR3 totals 16 residues. This CDR3 is CASSEGGNVNMGELFF. The CDR3 coding sequence is TGCGCCAGCAGTGAGGGTGGAAACGTGAACATGGGGGAGCTGTTTTTT.

About this clonotype itself: At one end the junction does not follow the germline gene, possibly because of a read error. The chain has TRBV5-4 and TRBJ1-2; the match to TRBD1 covers 7 bases. The CDR3 extends over 17 amino acids. Germline lookup yields CDR1 SGHNT and CDR2 YYREEE (reference sequence). In DNA form, the CDR3 reads TGTGCCAGCAGCCCAGGAACCGGGACAGTGGGCGACCATGGTTACACCTTC. Amino acid sequence: CASSPGTGTVGDHGYTF. The full variable domain, its missing parts supplied by reference TRBV5-4 and TRBJ1-2, is ETGVTQSPTHLIKTRGQQVTLRCSSQSGHNTVSWYQQALGQGPQFIFQYYREEENGRGNFPPRFSGLQFPNYSSELNVNALELDDSALYLCASSPGTGTVGDHGYTFGSGTRLTVV.

With regard to this clonotype: With a much larger clone just one base away, this may be a read error. The chain is built from TRBV7-9 and TRBJ2-5; no clear D gene. This CDR3 has 13 residues. Germline V lookup: CDR1 SEHNR, CDR2 FQNEAQ (reference sequence). The DNA for the CDR3 is TGTACCAGCAGCTTAAACAGTGGGGAGACCCAGTACTTC. Its protein is CTSSLNSGETQYF.

To note about this clonotype: This may arise from a read error, as a much more abundant clone is one base away. The chain uses TRBV6-5 and TRBJ1-2; 7 nucleotides line up with TRBD1. This CDR3 has 16 amino acids. V shed 7 bases and J 5 bases; nucleotides not matched to a gene: 16. CDR1 and CDR2 (germline): MNHEY, SVGAGI. Here the CDR3 reads CASKFRISVTGYGYTF. The CDR3 DNA sequence: TGTGCCAGCAAGTTCCGGATCTCCGTGACAGGGTATGGCTACACCTTC.

V is TRBV12-3 or TRBV12-4 and J is TRBJ1-1; unclear D gene. V lost 11 bases and J 1 base, leaving 11 bases between the germline ends. This CDR3 region has 12 residues. CDR3 residues: CALSSRNTEAFF. The CDR3 DNA follows: TGTGCCCTCAGTAGTAGGAACACTGAAGCTTTCTTT.

On this clonotype itself: The CDR3 does not close with the conserved phenylalanine or tryptophan, likely indicating a read error. The chain couples TRBV11-3 to TRBJ2-5; maybe TRBD2 (7 bases). With 0 bases removed from V and 3 bases from J, the gap between germline ends came to 14 bases. This CDR3 is built from 16 residues. The germline gives CDR1 SGHNT, CDR2 YENEEA. CDR3: CASSLESGTIEETQYL. CDR3 bases: TGTGCCAGCAGCTTAGAGAGCGGGACAATCGAAGAGACCCAGTACCTT.

A note on this clonotype: The junction shows a germline mismatch at one end, possibly a read error. The chain combines TRBV6-2 or TRBV6-3 with TRBJ2-5; TRBD2 might be the D (6 bases). There are 15 residues in the CDR3. The germline CDR1 and CDR2 sequences are MNHEY and SVGEGT. The CDR3 spells CASMMGTADQETQYF. In nucleotides, the CDR3 is TGTGCCAGCATGATGGGGACTGCTGATCAAGAGACCCAATACTTC.

Comment on this clonotype: A read error is possible here, since a much larger clone lies one base away. The J gene is TRBJ2-2, the V gene TRBV7-9; tentative D call: TRBD1 (6 bases). V lost 6 bases and J 2 bases, leaving 25 bases between the germline ends. Per germline, CDR1 SEHNR and CDR2 FQNEAQ (reference sequence). The CDR3 runs 19 residues. The CDR3 DNA reads as TGTGCCAGCAGGTTACAGGGCGGCGTGCTACGGCTAAACACCGGGGAGCTGTTTTTT. Protein: CASRLQGGVLRLNTGELFF. The full variable domain, in which reference TRBV7-9 and TRBJ2-2 provide the parts outside the CDR3, is DTGVSQNPRHKITKRGQNVTFRCDPISEHNRLYWYRQTLGQGPEFLTYFQNEAQLEKSRLLSDRFSAERPKGSFSTLEIQRTEQGDSAMYLCASRLQGGVLRLNTGELFFGEGSRLTVL.

This clonotype was recorded once. CDR3 DNA sequence: TGCAACGCTAACGAGGCTACACAGGGTGGCATGTGCGAGCAGTTCTTC. This translates into CNANEATQGGMCEQFF. The rearrangement links TRBV29-1 to TRBJ2-1; tentatively, D is TRBD1 (6 bases). Germline V gene data show CDR1 as SQVTM and CDR2 as ANQGSEA. The CDR3 contains 16 residues.

As regards this clonotype: At one of its ends the junction is not consistent with the germline gene, which may arise from a read error. V and J are TRBV14 and TRBJ1-1; D is uncertain. Looked up from germline, CDR1 is SGHDN and CDR2 is FVKESK. CDR3 length equals 16 residues. CDR3 sequence: CVSESTADGWSTETFF. CDR3 DNA sequence: TGTGTCAGCGAATCAACAGCCGACGGGTGGAGCACTGAAACTTTCTTT.

A note on this clonotype: This could be a read error, since a much larger clone is one nucleotide away. V gene TRBV20-1 combines with J gene TRBJ2-1; 11 bases map to TRBD2. This CDR3 region has 14 residues. V dropped 3 bases and J dropped 9; count of bases not matched to a gene: 7. The germline V gene has CDR1 DFQATT and CDR2 SNEGSKA (reference sequence). Written as DNA, the CDR3 is TGCAGTGCTAGTATAGGGACTAGCGGTCCTGAGCAGTTCTTC. Translated: CSASIGTSGPEQFF.

In this sample, this clonotype turned up many times. The V call is TRBV5-4, the J call TRBJ2-2; TRBD1 is a possible D gene (6 bases). This CDR3 contains 15 residues. V was shortened by 4 bases and J by 1 base, with 11 bases between the two germline ends. CDR1 SGHNT and CDR2 YYREEE come from the germline V gene (reference sequence). In nucleotides, the CDR3 is TGTGCCAGCAGCGCAAGGACAGTGAACACCGGGGAGCTGTTTTTT. Protein product: CASSARTVNTGELFF.

This clonotype was recorded a few times. This chain joins TRBV6-2 or TRBV6-3 and TRBJ1-1; 11 bases are shared with TRBD1. This CDR3 has 14 residues. The J segment lost 6 bases and the V segment lost 6 bases, leaving 6 bases of the junction unmatched. CDR1 is MNHEY, CDR2 SVGEGT, per germline. As DNA, the CDR3 is TGTGCCAGCAGCCGGACAGGGGGCGGGCCTGAAGCTTTCTTT. The encoded protein is CASSRTGGGPEAFF.

The chain couples TRBV15 to TRBJ2-5; 9 bases match TRBD2. J gave up 5 bases and V 0 bases, and 4 bases lay outside the gene matches. This CDR3 is built from 15 residues. From germline, CDR1 is LNHNV and CDR2 YYDKDF (reference sequence). Written as DNA, the CDR3 is TGTGCCACCAGCAGAGATGCGGGAGGGCCGGAGACCCAGTACTTC. Translation: CATSRDAGGPETQYF.

With regard to this clonotype: One end of the junction does not line up with germline, which may come from a read error. The chain joins TRBV12-3 or TRBV12-4 to TRBJ2-3; D ambiguous. The CDR3 is made up of 16 amino acids. CDR3 protein: CASSFYIGPGTDTQYF. The CDR3 bases are TGTGCCAGCAGTTTTTATATCGGACCAGGCACAGATACCCAGTATTTT.

This clonotype was detected ten times or more. This rearrangement joins TRBV20-1 to TRBJ2-5; a possible D gene is TRBD1 (6 bases). The CDR3 has 13 residues. V was cut by 1 base and J by 5 bases, with 11 bases left in between. Germline CDR1 and CDR2: DFQATT and SNEGSKA (reference sequence). CDR3 loop: CSARVGGRETQYF. CDR3 bases: TGCAGTGCTAGAGTTGGGGGCCGGGAGACCCAGTACTTC.

This clonotype appeared a few times. V and J are TRBV4-3 and TRBJ1-2, with 9 bases lining up with TRBD1. V shed 8 bases and J 7 bases; nucleotides not matched to a gene: 11. This CDR3 comprises 14 residues. Germline V CDR1 and CDR2: LGHNA, YSLEER. The CDR3 region has the DNA TGCGCCAGCGGTCTTATACAGGGGGCTGTTGGCTACACCTTC. Translated: CASGLIQGAVGYTF.

Worth noting for this clonotype: The germline gene is not matched at one end of the junction; a read error may be the cause. V usage is TRBV11-3 and J usage is TRBJ1-1, with no clear D. CDR3 length: 12 residues. Germline lookup yields CDR1 SGHNT and CDR2 YENEEA. The CDR3 DNA is TGTGCGAGCAGCTTAGTGGGGACTGAAGCTTTCTTT. It specifies CASSLVGTEAFF.

This clonotype occurred a few times. The V gene is TRBV7-9, the J gene TRBJ1-2, with TRBD1 matching over 7 bases. The CDR3 extends over 17 amino acids. Losses at the gene ends were 4 bases for V and 2 bases for J; bases not matched to a gene: 13. Germline V CDR1 and CDR2: SEHNR, FQNEAQ (reference sequence). CDR3 in amino acids: CASSSPTTGTENYGYTF. DNA of the CDR3: TGTGCCAGCAGCTCTCCCACAACCGGGACAGAGAACTATGGCTACACCTTC.

This clonotype was recorded once. The rearrangement uses TRBV20-1 and TRBJ2-3; D gene unclear. There are 12 residues in the CDR3. V was shortened by 2 bases and J by 5 bases, with 8 bases between the two germline ends. From germline, CDR1 is DFQATT and CDR2 SNEGSKA (reference sequence). The DNA of the CDR3 is TGCAGTGCTAGACCCTGCCGAGATACGCAGTATTTT. Translating it yields CSARPCRDTQYF.

Details on this clonotype: The junction departs from the called germline gene at one end, perhaps through a read error. Here the CDR3 DNA reads TGCGCCAGCAGTCAAGATAGGGGGGTGGGCCAAGAGATCCAGTACTTC. This encodes CASSQDRGVGQEIQYF. The genes are TRBV4-3 and TRBJ2-5; D assignment may be TRBD1 or TRBD2 (6 bases each). There are 16 residues in the CDR3. CDR1 and CDR2 (germline): LGHNA, YSLEER.

To note about this clonotype: A junction end diverges from the germline sequence, so it may reflect a read error. The V and J genes are TRBV11-3 and TRBJ2-5; either TRBD1 or TRBD2 may supply D (5 bases each). CDR1 and CDR2 (germline): SGHNT, YENEEA. The CDR3 loop spans 14 amino acids. CDR3 in amino acids: CVSSPRGGDEIQYF. The CDR3 DNA reads as TGTGTCAGCAGCCCTCGAGGTGGGGACGAGATCCAGTACTTC.

Points on this clonotype: A much larger clone lies a single base off, so this may be a read error. The chain uses TRBV12-3 or TRBV12-4 and TRBJ1-2, with D perhaps matching TRBD1 (5 bases). V lost 4 bases and J 4 bases, leaving 13 bases between the germline ends. This CDR3 comprises 14 residues. CDR3 sequence (DNA): TGTGCCAGCAGTTGGGGCGGAAAGATCTATGGCTACACCTTC. Its protein product is CASSWGGKIYGYTF.

About this clonotype itself: This clone may be a read error of a much larger clone one base away. The chain's CDR3 is CASSSSSGRHNEQFF. CDR3 DNA: TGTGCCAGCAGTTCCTCTAGCGGGAGACACAATGAGCAGTTCTTC. V gene TRBV28 combines with J gene TRBJ2-1; 10 bases match TRBD2. J gave up 5 bases and V 4 bases, and 5 bases lay outside the gene matches. The germline V gene has CDR1 MDHEN and CDR2 SYDVKM. This CDR3 contains 15 residues.